This T cell receptor beta chain appears in the sequencing data of a study of blood T cell repertoires in COVID-19. Study as a whole: Researchers got acute and convalescent COVID-19 samples from the United States, Italy and Spain. PBMCs, B-cell-depleted T cells, or T cells provided the cDNA or gDNA that made up the material.

With 10 bases removed from V and 2 bases from J, the gap between germline ends came to 14 bases. The CDR3 runs 14 residues. The germline gives CDR1 KGHDR, CDR2 SFDVKD. Per the original methods: Counts of nucleated cells, estimated from reference gene primer amplification, were obtained. This table comes from immunoSEQ multiplex PCR, and its TCRdb copy is limited to in-frame clones, with some not included. The V and J calls and clone size come from that table; D and trimming were worked out from the DNA. Counted here are about 160,000 clones, roughly 90% occurring once; the ten biggest clones make up roughly 2.8%. This clone has a single count.

The sample comprised peripheral blood. V usage is TRBV24-1 and J usage is TRBJ1-5; perhaps TRBD1 as D (5 bases). This receptor was identified in a man aged 55 to 70 with acute or convalescent COVID-19. In DNA form, the CDR3 reads TGTGCCACGCAGGGCAGTCATGGCAATCAGCCCCAGCATTTT. The encoded protein is CATQGSHGNQPQHF.